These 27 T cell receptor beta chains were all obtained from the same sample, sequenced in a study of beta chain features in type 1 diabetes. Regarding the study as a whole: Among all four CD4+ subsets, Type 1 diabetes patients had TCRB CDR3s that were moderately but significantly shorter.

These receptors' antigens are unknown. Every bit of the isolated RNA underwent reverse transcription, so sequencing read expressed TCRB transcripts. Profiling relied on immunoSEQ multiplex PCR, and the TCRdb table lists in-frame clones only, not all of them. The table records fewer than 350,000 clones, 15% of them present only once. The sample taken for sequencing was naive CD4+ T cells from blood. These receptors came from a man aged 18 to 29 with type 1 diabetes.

The chain's CDR3 is CASSGSPGGGEQFF. CDR3 DNA sequence: TGTGCCAGCAGCGGCTCCCCCGGTGGGGGGGAGCAGTTCTTC. The V and J genes are TRBV9 and TRBJ2-1; tentative D call: TRBD2 (6 bases). This CDR3 has 14 amino acids. The germline gives CDR1 SGDLS, CDR2 YYNGEE. With 3 bases removed from V and 10 bases from J, the gap between germline ends came to 17 bases.

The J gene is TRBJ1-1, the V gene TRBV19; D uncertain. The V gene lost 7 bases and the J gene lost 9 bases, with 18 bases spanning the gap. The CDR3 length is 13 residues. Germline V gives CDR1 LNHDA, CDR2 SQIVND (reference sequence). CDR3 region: CASILSGVGKAFF. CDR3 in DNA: TGTGCCAGTATTCTCTCCGGGGTCGGGAAAGCTTTCTTT.

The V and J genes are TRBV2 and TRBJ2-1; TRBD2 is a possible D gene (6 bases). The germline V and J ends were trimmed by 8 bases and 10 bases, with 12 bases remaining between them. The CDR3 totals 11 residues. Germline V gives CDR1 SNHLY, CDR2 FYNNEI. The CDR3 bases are TGTGCCAGCTCTCTAGCGCTAGAGCAGTTCTTC. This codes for CASSLALEQFF. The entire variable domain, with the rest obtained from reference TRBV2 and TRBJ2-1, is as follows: EPEVTQTPSHQVTQMGQEVILRCVPISNHLYFYWYRQILGQKVEFLVSFYNNEISEKSEIFDDQFSVERPDGSNFTLKIRSTKLEDSAMYFCASSLALEQFFGPGTRLTVL.

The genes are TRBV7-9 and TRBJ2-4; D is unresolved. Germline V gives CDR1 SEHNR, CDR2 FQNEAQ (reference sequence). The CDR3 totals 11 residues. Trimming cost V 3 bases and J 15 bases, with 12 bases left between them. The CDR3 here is CASSLGISLYF. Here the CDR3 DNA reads TGTGCCAGCAGCTTGGGCATCTCGTTGTACTTC.

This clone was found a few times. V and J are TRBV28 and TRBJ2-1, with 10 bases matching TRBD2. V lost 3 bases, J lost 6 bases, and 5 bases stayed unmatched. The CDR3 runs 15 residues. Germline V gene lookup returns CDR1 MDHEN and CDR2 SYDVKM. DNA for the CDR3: TGTGCCAGCAGTTTTTTGGCTAGCGGGAGCAATGAGCAGTTCTTC. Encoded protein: CASSFLASGSNEQFF.

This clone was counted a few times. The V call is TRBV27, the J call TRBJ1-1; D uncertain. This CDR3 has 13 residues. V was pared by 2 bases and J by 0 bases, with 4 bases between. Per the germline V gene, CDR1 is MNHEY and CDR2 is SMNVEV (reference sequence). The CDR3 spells CASSLVMNTEAFF. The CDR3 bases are TGTGCCAGCAGTTTAGTCATGAACACTGAAGCTTTCTTT.

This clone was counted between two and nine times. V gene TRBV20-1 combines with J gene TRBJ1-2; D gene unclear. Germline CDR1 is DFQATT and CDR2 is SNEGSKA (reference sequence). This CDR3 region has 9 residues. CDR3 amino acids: CRTDYGYTF. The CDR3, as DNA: TGCAGAACAGACTATGGCTACACCTTC.

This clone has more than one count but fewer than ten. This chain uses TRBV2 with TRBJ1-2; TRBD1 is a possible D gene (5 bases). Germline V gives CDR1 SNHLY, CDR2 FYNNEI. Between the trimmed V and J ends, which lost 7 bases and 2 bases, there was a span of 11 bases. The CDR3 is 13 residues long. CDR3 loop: CASTLGGNYGYTF. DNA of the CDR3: TGTGCCAGCACCTTGGGGGGGAACTATGGCTACACCTTC.

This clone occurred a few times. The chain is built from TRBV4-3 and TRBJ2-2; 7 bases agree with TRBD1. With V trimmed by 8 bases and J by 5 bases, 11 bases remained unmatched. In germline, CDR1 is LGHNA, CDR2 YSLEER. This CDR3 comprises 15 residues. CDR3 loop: CASCISQGVTGELFF. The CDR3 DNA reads TGCGCCAGCTGCATTAGCCAGGGGGTGACCGGGGAGCTGTTTTTT.

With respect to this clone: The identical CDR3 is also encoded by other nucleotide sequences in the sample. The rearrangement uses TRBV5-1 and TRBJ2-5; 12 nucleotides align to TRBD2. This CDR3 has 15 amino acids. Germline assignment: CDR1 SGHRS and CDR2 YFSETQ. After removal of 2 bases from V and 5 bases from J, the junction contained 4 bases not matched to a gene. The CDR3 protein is CASSLRLAGGETQYF. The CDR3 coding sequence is TGCGCCAGCAGCTTACGTCTAGCGGGGGGGGAGACCCAGTACTTC.

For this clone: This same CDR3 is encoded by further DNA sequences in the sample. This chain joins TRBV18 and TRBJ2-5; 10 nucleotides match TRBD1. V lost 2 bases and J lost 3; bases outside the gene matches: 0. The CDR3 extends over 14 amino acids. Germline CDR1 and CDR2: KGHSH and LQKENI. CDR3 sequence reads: CASSPGTGEETQYF. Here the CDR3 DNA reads TGTGCCAGCTCACCAGGGACAGGGGAAGAGACCCAGTACTTC.

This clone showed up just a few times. As DNA, the CDR3 is TGTGCCATTGGACAGACTGAAGCTTTCTTT. Protein sequence: CAIGQTEAFF. The chain employs TRBV10-3 and TRBJ1-1; possibly TRBD1 for D (6 bases). V lost 9 bases and J 5 bases, leaving 7 bases between the germline ends. Germline-derived CDR1 and CDR2 are ENHRY and SYGVKD. The CDR3 has 10 residues.

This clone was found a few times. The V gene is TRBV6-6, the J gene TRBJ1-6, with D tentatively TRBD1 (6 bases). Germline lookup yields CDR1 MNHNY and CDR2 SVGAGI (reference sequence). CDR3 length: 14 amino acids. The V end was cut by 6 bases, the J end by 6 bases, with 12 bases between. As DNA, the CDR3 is TGTGCCAGCAGCTTGGGGGCAGCTAATTCACCCCTCCACTTT. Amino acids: CASSLGAANSPLHF.

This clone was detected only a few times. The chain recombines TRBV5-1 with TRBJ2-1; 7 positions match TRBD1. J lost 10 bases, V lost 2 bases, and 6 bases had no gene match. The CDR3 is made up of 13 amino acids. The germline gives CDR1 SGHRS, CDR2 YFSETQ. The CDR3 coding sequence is TGCGCCAGCAGCTTCTATGACAGGGTGGAGCAGTTCTTC. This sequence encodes CASSFYDRVEQFF.

In nucleotides, the CDR3 is TGCGCCAGCAGCTTGGCGGGGGGGTCGGGCGAGCAGTACTTC. Its translation is CASSLAGGSGEQYF. The chain couples TRBV5-1 to TRBJ2-7; the match to TRBD2 covers 8 bases. The CDR3 has 14 residues. V trimming: 0 bases; J trimming: 6 bases; junction bases outside the gene matches: 5. The germline CDR1 and CDR2 sequences are SGHRS and YFSETQ.

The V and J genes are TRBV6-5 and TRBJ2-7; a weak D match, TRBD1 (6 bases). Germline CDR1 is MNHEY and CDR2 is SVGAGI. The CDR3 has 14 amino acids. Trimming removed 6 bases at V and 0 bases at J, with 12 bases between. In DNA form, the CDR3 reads TGTGCCAGCAGGAACAGGGCCCTCTCCTACGAGCAGTACTTC. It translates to CASRNRALSYEQYF.

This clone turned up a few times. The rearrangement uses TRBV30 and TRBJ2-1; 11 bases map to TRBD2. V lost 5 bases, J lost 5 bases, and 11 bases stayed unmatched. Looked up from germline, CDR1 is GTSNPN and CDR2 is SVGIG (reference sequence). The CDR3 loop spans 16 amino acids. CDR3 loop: CAWPNLAGGLHNEQFF. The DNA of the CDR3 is TGTGCCTGGCCTAACCTAGCGGGGGGCCTTCACAATGAGCAGTTCTTC.

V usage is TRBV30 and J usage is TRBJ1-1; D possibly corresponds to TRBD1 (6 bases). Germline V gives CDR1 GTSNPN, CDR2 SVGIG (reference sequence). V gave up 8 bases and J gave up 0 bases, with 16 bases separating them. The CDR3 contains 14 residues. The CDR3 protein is CAGGAGQLNTEAFF. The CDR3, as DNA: TGTGCCGGGGGGGCGGGCCAGCTGAACACTGAAGCTTTCTTT.

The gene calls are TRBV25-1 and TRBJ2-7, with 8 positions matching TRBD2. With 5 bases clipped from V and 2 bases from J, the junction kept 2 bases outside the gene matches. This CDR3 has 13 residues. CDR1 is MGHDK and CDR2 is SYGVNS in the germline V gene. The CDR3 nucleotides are TGTGCCAGCAGTTTAGCGGGAACCTACGAGCAGTACTTC. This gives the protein CASSLAGTYEQYF.

The CDR3 spells CASSLAGTGGNTEAFF. The CDR3 DNA reads TGCGCCAGCAGCTTGGCCGGGACAGGGGGGAACACTGAAGCTTTCTTT. The rearrangement uses TRBV5-1 and TRBJ1-1, with 11 bases aligning to TRBD1. There are 16 residues in the CDR3. Trimming took 0 bases from V and 1 from J; bases not matched to a gene: 2. The germline gives CDR1 SGHRS, CDR2 YFSETQ.

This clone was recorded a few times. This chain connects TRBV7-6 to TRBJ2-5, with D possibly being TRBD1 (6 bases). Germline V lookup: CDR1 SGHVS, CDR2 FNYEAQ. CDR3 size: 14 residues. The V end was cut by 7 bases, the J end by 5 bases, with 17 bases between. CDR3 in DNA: TGTGCCAGCATCCCAGGGGCCGGGAAGGAGACCCAGTACTTC. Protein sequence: CASIPGAGKETQYF.

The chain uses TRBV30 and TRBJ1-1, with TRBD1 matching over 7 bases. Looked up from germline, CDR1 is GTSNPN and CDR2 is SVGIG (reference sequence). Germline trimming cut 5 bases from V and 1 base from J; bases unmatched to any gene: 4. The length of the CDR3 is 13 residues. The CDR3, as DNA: TGTGCCTGGCTGGGACAGCCGAACACTGAAGCTTTCTTT. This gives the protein CAWLGQPNTEAFF. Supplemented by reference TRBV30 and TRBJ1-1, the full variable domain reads SQTIHQWPATLVQPVGSPLSLECTVEGTSNPNLYWYRQAAGRGLQLLFYSVGIGQISSEVPQNLSASRPQDRQFILSSKKLLLSDSGFYLCAWLGQPNTEAFFGQGTRLTVV.

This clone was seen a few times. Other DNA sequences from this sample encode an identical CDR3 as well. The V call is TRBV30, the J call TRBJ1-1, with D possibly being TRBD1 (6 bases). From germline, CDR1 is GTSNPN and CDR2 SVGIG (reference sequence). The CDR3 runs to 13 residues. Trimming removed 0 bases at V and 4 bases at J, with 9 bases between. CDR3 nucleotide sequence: TGTGCCTGGAGTGTACAGGGAAGCACTGAAGCTTTCTTT. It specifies CAWSVQGSTEAFF.

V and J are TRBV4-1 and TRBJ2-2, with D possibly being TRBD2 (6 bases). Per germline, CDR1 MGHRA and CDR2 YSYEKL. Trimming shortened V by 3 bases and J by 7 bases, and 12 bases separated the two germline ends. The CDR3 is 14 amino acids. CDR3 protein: CASSQEGLYGELFF. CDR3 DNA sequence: TGCGCCAGCAGCCAGGAGGGACTTTACGGGGAGCTGTTTTTT.

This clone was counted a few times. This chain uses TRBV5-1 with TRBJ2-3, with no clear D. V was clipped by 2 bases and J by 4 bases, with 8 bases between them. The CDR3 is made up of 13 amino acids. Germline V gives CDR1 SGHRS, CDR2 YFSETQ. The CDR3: CASSLSLPDTQYF. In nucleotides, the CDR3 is TGCGCCAGCAGCTTAAGCTTGCCAGATACGCAGTATTTT.

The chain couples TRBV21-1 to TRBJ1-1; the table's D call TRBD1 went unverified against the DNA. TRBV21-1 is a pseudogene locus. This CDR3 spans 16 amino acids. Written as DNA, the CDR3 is TGTGCCAGCCCCAAAAGGGGTGAGGTTTTGAACACTGAAGCTTTCTTT. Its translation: CASPKRGEVLNTEAFF.

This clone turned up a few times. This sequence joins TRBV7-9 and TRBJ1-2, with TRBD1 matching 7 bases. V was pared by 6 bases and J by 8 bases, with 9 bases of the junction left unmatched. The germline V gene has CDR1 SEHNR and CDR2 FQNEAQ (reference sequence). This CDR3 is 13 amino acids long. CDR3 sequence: CASRPTGAGGYTF. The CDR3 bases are TGTGCCAGCAGGCCAACAGGGGCCGGAGGCTACACCTTC.